This is a list of T cell receptor beta chains from one sample in a study of Ad26.COV2.S vaccination and SARS-CoV-2 variants. Profiling relied on immunoSEQ multiplex PCR, and the TCRdb table lists in-frame clones only, not all of them. Of some 250,000 clones in the sample, over 75% were seen once. Sequenced here: peripheral blood, sampled in a trial of Ad26.COV2.S vaccine versus placebo. The receptors were gathered from a person aged 18-65 years who received the Ad26.COV2.S COVID-19 vaccine or a placebo. The CDR3 runs from the conserved cysteine through the conserved F or W. Each record gives: clone size, D gene, J gene, V gene, CDR3 protein, CDR3 DNA. A D gene is named only where the DNA matches it firmly. A row's size may be missing; if present it is once, few, many or a size class.

clone_size: .; d_call: .; j_call: TRBJ1-3; v_call: TRBV19; cdr3_aa: CASNRQISGNTIYF; cdr3_nt: TGTGCCAGTAACAGACAGATCTCTGGAAACACCATATATTTT
clone_size: few; d_call: TRBD1; j_call: TRBJ1-5; v_call: TRBV5-1; cdr3_aa: CASRGQGANQPQHF; cdr3_nt: TGCGCCAGCAGGGGCCAGGGGGCAAATCAGCCCCAGCATTTT
clone_size: .; d_call: .; j_call: TRBJ2-7; v_call: TRBV6-2/TRBV6-3; cdr3_aa: CASSYAFYEQYF; cdr3_nt: TGTGCCAGCAGTTACGCCTTCTACGAGCAGTACTTC
clone_size: .; d_call: .; j_call: TRBJ1-5; v_call: TRBV6-2/TRBV6-3; cdr3_aa: CASSYEVGLGQPQHF; cdr3_nt: TGTGCCAGCAGTTACGAGGTGGGGCTTGGTCAGCCCCAGCATTTT
clone_size: .; d_call: .; j_call: TRBJ2-7; v_call: TRBV27; cdr3_aa: CASSPGSGFGYEQYF; cdr3_nt: TGTGCCAGCAGCCCTGGATCCGGGTTTGGCTACGAGCAGTACTTC
clone_size: .; d_call: TRBD1; j_call: TRBJ2-5; v_call: TRBV4-1; cdr3_aa: CASRRTGGQETQYF; cdr3_nt: TGCGCCAGCAGGAGGACAGGGGGTCAAGAGACCCAGTACTTC
clone_size: .; d_call: .; j_call: TRBJ2-7; v_call: TRBV2; cdr3_aa: CASSEAAFREQYF; cdr3_nt: TGTGCCAGCAGTGAAGCGGCGTTCCGCGAGCAGTACTTC
clone_size: .; d_call: .; j_call: TRBJ1-1; v_call: TRBV5-6; cdr3_aa: CASSHLRTGPSFMNTEAFF; cdr3_nt: TGTGCCAGCAGCCATCTCCGAACAGGGCCTTCTTTTATGAACACTGAAGCTTTCTTT
clone_size: .; d_call: .; j_call: TRBJ2-5; v_call: TRBV5-1; cdr3_aa: CASSLAQETQYF; cdr3_nt: TGCGCCAGCAGCTTAGCCCAAGAGACCCAGTACTTC
clone_size: few; d_call: TRBD1; j_call: TRBJ2-2; v_call: TRBV7-2; cdr3_aa: CASSLRQGTGELFF; cdr3_nt: TGTGCCAGCAGCTTAAGACAGGGGACCGGGGAGCTGTTTTTT
clone_size: few; d_call: .; j_call: TRBJ1-2; v_call: TRBV28; cdr3_aa: CASSLAGLKGYGYTF; cdr3_nt: TGTGCCAGCAGTTTGGCAGGTTTGAAGGGGTATGGCTACACCTTC
clone_size: few; d_call: .; j_call: TRBJ1-4; v_call: TRBV7-2; cdr3_aa: CASSLGREKLFF; cdr3_nt: TGTGCCAGCAGCCTCGGACGGGAAAAACTGTTTTTT
clone_size: .; d_call: .; j_call: TRBJ1-1; v_call: TRBV30; cdr3_aa: CAWGVTEAFF; cdr3_nt: TGTGCCTGGGGCGTCACTGAAGCTTTCTTT
clone_size: .; d_call: TRBD2; j_call: TRBJ2-3; v_call: TRBV6-5; cdr3_aa: CASSYSLAVASTQYF; cdr3_nt: TGTGCCAGCAGTTACTCACTAGCGGTAGCTAGTACGCAGTATTTT
clone_size: few; d_call: .; j_call: TRBJ1-6; v_call: TRBV7-2; cdr3_aa: CASSLASPASSYNSPLHF; cdr3_nt: TGTGCCAGCAGCTTAGCTTCACCGGCGAGCTCCTATAATTCACCCCTCCACTTT
clone_size: .; d_call: .; j_call: TRBJ1-3; v_call: TRBV30; cdr3_aa: CAWSVPGGGDTIYF; cdr3_nt: TGTGCCTGGAGTGTTCCAGGTGGGGGAGACACCATATATTTT
clone_size: .; d_call: .; j_call: TRBJ2-7; v_call: TRBV5-8; cdr3_aa: CASSSTPSGVEQYF; cdr3_nt: TGTGCCAGCAGCTCGACCCCGTCAGGGGTCGAGCAGTACTTC
clone_size: .; d_call: TRBD1; j_call: TRBJ1-1; v_call: TRBV7-9; cdr3_aa: CASSLARGQGARDTEAFF; cdr3_nt: TGTGCCAGCAGCTTAGCCCGGGGACAGGGGGCAAGAGACACTGAAGCTTTCTTT
clone_size: once; d_call: TRBD1; j_call: TRBJ1-6; v_call: TRBV19; cdr3_aa: CASSIGRRQGGSPLHF; cdr3_nt: TGTGCCAGTAGTATAGGACGGAGACAGGGGGGATCACCCCTCCACTTT
clone_size: .; d_call: TRBD1; j_call: TRBJ1-4; v_call: TRBV7-9; cdr3_aa: CASSFRTGQGRSTNEKLFF; cdr3_nt: TGTGCCAGCAGCTTTAGAACCGGACAGGGCAGGTCAACTAATGAAAAACTGTTTTTT
clone_size: .; d_call: TRBD2; j_call: TRBJ2-1; v_call: TRBV28; cdr3_aa: CASSPTVSGSLYNEQFF; cdr3_nt: TGTGCCAGCAGTCCAACGGTAAGCGGGAGTCTCTACAATGAGCAGTTCTTC
clone_size: .; d_call: TRBD2; j_call: TRBJ2-7; v_call: TRBV28; cdr3_aa: CASTLQASGGYEQYF; cdr3_nt: TGTGCCAGCACCCTACAGGCCTCCGGGGGGTACGAGCAGTACTTC
clone_size: few; d_call: .; j_call: TRBJ2-7; v_call: TRBV20-1; cdr3_aa: CSASKTQIEQYF; cdr3_nt: TGCAGTGCTAGTAAAACCCAGATAGAGCAGTACTTC
clone_size: .; d_call: .; j_call: TRBJ2-3; v_call: TRBV4-2; cdr3_aa: CASSQEPSAPDTQYF; cdr3_nt: TGTGCCAGCAGCCAAGAGCCCTCTGCCCCAGATACGCAGTATTTT
clone_size: .; d_call: TRBD1; j_call: TRBJ2-7; v_call: TRBV11-2; cdr3_aa: CASSSNRGRLYEQYF; cdr3_nt: TGTGCCAGCAGCTCCAACAGGGGAAGGCTCTACGAGCAGTACTTC
clone_size: .; d_call: .; j_call: TRBJ1-2; v_call: TRBV28; cdr3_aa: CASSLQQGNLNYGYTF; cdr3_nt: TGTGCCAGCAGTTTACAACAGGGCAATTTGAACTATGGCTACACCTTC
clone_size: .; d_call: TRBD2; j_call: TRBJ2-1; v_call: TRBV3-1/TRBV3-2; cdr3_aa: CASSQDLGGRSYNEQFF; cdr3_nt: TGTGCCAGCAGCCAAGATCTGGGAGGGCGGTCCTACAATGAGCAGTTCTTC
clone_size: .; d_call: .; j_call: TRBJ2-1; v_call: TRBV2; cdr3_aa: CASSEGWPGDNEQFF; cdr3_nt: TGTGCCAGCAGTGAAGGGTGGCCCGGAGACAATGAGCAGTTCTTC
clone_size: .; d_call: .; j_call: TRBJ1-2; v_call: TRBV4-3; cdr3_aa: CASSLTLRPNYGYTF; cdr3_nt: TGCGCCAGCAGCCTCACCCTCAGACCTAACTATGGCTACACCTTC
clone_size: many; d_call: .; j_call: TRBJ1-2; v_call: TRBV6-5; cdr3_aa: CASSPQGGSPYGYTF; cdr3_nt: TGTGCCAGCAGTCCCCAAGGAGGGTCCCCCTATGGCTACACCTTC
clone_size: once; d_call: .; j_call: TRBJ2-1; v_call: TRBV28; cdr3_aa: CASKLPPGQGTYNEQFF; cdr3_nt: TGTGCCAGCAAACTGCCCCCTGGCCAGGGCACCTACAATGAGCAGTTCTTC
clone_size: .; d_call: .; j_call: TRBJ2-7; v_call: TRBV6-2/TRBV6-3; cdr3_aa: CASSLPHPEQYF; cdr3_nt: TGTGCCAGCAGTCTACCCCACCCGGAGCAGTACTTC
clone_size: few; d_call: TRBD1; j_call: TRBJ1-2; v_call: TRBV19; cdr3_aa: CASRGQGRTGYTF; cdr3_nt: TGTGCCAGTAGGGGACAGGGCCGGACAGGCTACACCTTC
clone_size: .; d_call: TRBD1; j_call: TRBJ2-7; v_call: TRBV6-2/TRBV6-3; cdr3_aa: CASSSPPGQSFTYEQYF; cdr3_nt: TGTGCCAGCAGTTCCCCCCCGGGACAGAGCTTTACGTACGAGCAGTACTTC
clone_size: .; d_call: .; j_call: TRBJ2-4; v_call: TRBV6-5; cdr3_aa: CASSPLGAGGNIQYF; cdr3_nt: TGTGCCAGCAGTCCCCTTGGCGCCGGGGGAAACATTCAGTACTTC
clone_size: .; d_call: TRBD1; j_call: TRBJ1-2; v_call: TRBV5-4; cdr3_aa: CASSTRTGVGYTF; cdr3_nt: TGTGCCAGCAGCACCCGGACAGGGGTCGGCTACACCTTC
clone_size: .; d_call: .; j_call: TRBJ2-4; v_call: TRBV28; cdr3_aa: CASSLRQFDVVAKNIQYF; cdr3_nt: TGTGCCAGCAGTTTAAGGCAGTTTGACGTTGTAGCCAAAAACATTCAGTACTTC
clone_size: .; d_call: .; j_call: TRBJ2-7; v_call: TRBV3-1/TRBV3-2; cdr3_aa: CASSQGLQALRF; cdr3_nt: TGTGCCAGCAGCCAAGGCCTTCAGGCTCTTAGATTC
clone_size: .; d_call: TRBD1; j_call: TRBJ1-2; v_call: TRBV3-1/TRBV3-2; cdr3_aa: CASSLHSGTGLNYGYTF; cdr3_nt: TGTGCCAGCAGCCTGCATTCCGGGACAGGGCTGAACTATGGCTACACCTTC
clone_size: once; d_call: .; j_call: TRBJ2-3; v_call: TRBV19; cdr3_aa: CASSIRGNTQYF; cdr3_nt: TGTGCCAGTAGTATTCGGGGGAATACGCAGTATTTT
clone_size: .; d_call: .; j_call: TRBJ2-1; v_call: TRBV28; cdr3_aa: CASSGEWEQFF; cdr3_nt: TGTGCCAGCAGTGGGGAGTGGGAGCAGTTCTTC
clone_size: .; d_call: .; j_call: TRBJ2-5; v_call: TRBV10-3; cdr3_aa: CAISESSGAETQYF; cdr3_nt: TGTGCCATCAGTGAGTCGTCGGGAGCAGAGACCCAGTACTTC
clone_size: once; d_call: TRBD1; j_call: TRBJ2-3; v_call: TRBV5-4; cdr3_aa: CASSLRGQGGPDTQYF; cdr3_nt: TGTGCCAGCAGCTTGCGGGGACAGGGGGGCCCAGATACGCAGTATTTT
clone_size: .; d_call: .; j_call: TRBJ2-3; v_call: TRBV5-1; cdr3_aa: CASSLVGSFTDTQYF; cdr3_nt: TGCGCCAGCAGCTTGGTCGGCAGCTTCACAGATACGCAGTATTTT